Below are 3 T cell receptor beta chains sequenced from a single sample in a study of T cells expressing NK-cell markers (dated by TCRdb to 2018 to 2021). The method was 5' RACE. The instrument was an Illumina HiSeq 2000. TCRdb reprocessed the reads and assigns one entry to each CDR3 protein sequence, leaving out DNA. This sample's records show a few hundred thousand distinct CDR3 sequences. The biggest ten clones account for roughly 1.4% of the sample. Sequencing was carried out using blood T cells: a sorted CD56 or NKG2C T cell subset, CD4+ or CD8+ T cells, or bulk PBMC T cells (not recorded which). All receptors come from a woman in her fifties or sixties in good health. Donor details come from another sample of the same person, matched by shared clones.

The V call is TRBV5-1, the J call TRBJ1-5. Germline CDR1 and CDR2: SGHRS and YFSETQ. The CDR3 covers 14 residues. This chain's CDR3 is CASSLLEGNQPQHF.

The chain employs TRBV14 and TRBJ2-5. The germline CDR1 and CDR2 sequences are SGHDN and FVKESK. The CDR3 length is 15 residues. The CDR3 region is CASSQVGGFQETQYF.

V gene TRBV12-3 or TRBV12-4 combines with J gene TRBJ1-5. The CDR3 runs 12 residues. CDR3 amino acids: CASSYSNQPQHF.